This T cell receptor (beta chain) was profiled in a study of T cell changes during pregnancy in multiple sclerosis. Sequencing was performed with immunoSEQ multiplex PCR; in TCRdb, only in-frame clones are kept and a portion is missing. The data contain tens of thousands of clones, approximately 92% of them singletons. The CDR3 runs 15 residues. Germline V gene lookup returns CDR1 SGHNT and CDR2 YYREEE (reference sequence). The V segment lost 0 bases and the J segment 3 bases; nucleotides outside the gene matches: 4. The sample here was peripheral blood, taken in the third trimester of pregnancy. The TCR sequence derives from a female donor in good health, enrolled as a control in a pregnancy study. The rearrangement links TRBV5-4 to TRBJ2-3; 7 nucleotides line up with TRBD1. The CDR3 region is CASSLGGGETDTQYF. The CDR3 nucleotides are TGTGCCAGCAGCTTGGGAGGGGGCGAGACAGATACGCAGTATTTT.